A single sample is the source of the 26 T cell receptor beta chains below, sequenced in a study of cytomegalovirus exposure and HLA in healthy donors. The PCR was carried out with 60 Vbeta primers and 13 Jbeta primers. TCRdb's copy holds only in-frame clones and misses some; the assay was immunoSEQ multiplex PCR. The data contain over 95,000 clones, about 75% of them seen just once; the ten biggest clones take up 9.5% to 15%. Material for sequencing was PBMCs. These receptors originate from a woman aged 40-49 years in good health and CMV-seropositive.

This clone was detected a few times. This rearrangement joins TRBV5-8 to TRBJ2-7; no clear D gene. The V gene's germline CDR1 is SGHTS and CDR2 YDEGEE. V shed 4 bases and J shed 2 bases, with 10 bases lying between them. This CDR3 is built from 13 residues. The CDR3 DNA is TGTGCCAGCAGCCGTACAGTGACCTACGAGCAGTACTTC. Protein: CASSRTVTYEQYF.

The chain couples TRBV19 to TRBJ2-2; D is unresolved. With 4 bases removed from V and 5 bases from J, the gap between germline ends came to 11 bases. The V gene's germline CDR1 is LNHDA and CDR2 SQIVND (reference sequence). This CDR3 region has 14 residues. The CDR3 region has the DNA TGTGCCAGTAGTACCCAACAGAGAACCGGGGAGCTGTTTTTT. This codes for CASSTQQRTGELFF.

The chain employs TRBV20-1 and TRBJ2-7, with D unclear. This CDR3 spans 11 amino acids. V was trimmed by 3 bases and J by 3 bases, leaving 6 bases between them. Germline V gene lookup returns CDR1 DFQATT and CDR2 SNEGSKA (reference sequence). CDR3: CSASRVYEQYF. DNA for the CDR3: TGCAGTGCTAGTCGGGTCTACGAGCAGTACTTC.

The chain's CDR3 is CASSQDRRGVETQYF. DNA of the CDR3: TGTGCCAGCAGCCAAGATCGACGGGGGGTAGAGACCCAGTACTTC. The rearrangement joins TRBV4-2 to TRBJ2-5; 7 positions agree with TRBD2. After removal of 0 bases from V and 4 bases from J, the junction contained 5 bases not matched to a gene. The CDR3 length is 15 residues. Germline CDR1 and CDR2: LGHNA and YNFKEQ.

This chain uses TRBV5-1 with TRBJ2-5, with 7 bases matching TRBD1. The CDR3 is 13 amino acids. Trimming cost V 1 base and J 3 bases; bases outside gene matches: 0. Germline V gene sequence: CDR1 SGHRS, CDR2 YFSETQ. The CDR3 nucleotides read TGCGCCAGCAGCTTGACAGGGGAAGAGACCCAGTACTTC. Translation: CASSLTGEETQYF.

The chain joins TRBV6-5 to TRBJ2-1, with 7 bases identical to TRBD1. CDR3 length: 15 amino acids. Per germline, CDR1 MNHEY and CDR2 SVGAGI. The V segment lost 6 bases and the J segment 0 bases; nucleotides outside the gene matches: 5. The CDR3, as DNA: TGTGCCAGCAGGCAGACAGGGAGCTCCTACAATGAGCAGTTCTTC. This translates into CASRQTGSSYNEQFF.

This clone was observed a handful of times. The V call is TRBV2, the J call TRBJ1-2; no definite D call. The germline V gene encodes CDR1 SNHLY and CDR2 FYNNEI. This CDR3 spans 12 amino acids. Trimming pared 1 base from V and 5 bases from J, leaving 5 bases between. Written as DNA, the CDR3 is TGTGCCAGCAGTGAAGGCACTTATGGCTACACCTTC. Its translation: CASSEGTYGYTF.

The gene calls are TRBV29-1 and TRBJ1-2; D remains ambiguous. The V and J ends lost 2 bases and 8 bases respectively, with 21 bases between them. Per the germline V gene, CDR1 is SQVTM and CDR2 is ANQGSEA. This CDR3 is 15 amino acids long. DNA of the CDR3: TGCAGCGTTGAAATAGCGTCCGGGCAGTTGGGGGGCTACACCTTC. This sequence encodes CSVEIASGQLGGYTF.

On this clone: An end of the junction does not agree with germline; a read error may underlie this. V and J are TRBV6-5 and TRBJ1-4; D is uncertain. Per germline, CDR1 MNHEY and CDR2 SVGAGI. This CDR3 region has 15 residues. CDR3 protein: CASRYSRGTNEKLFF. DNA of the CDR3: TGTGCCAGCAGGTACTCCCGGGGAACTAATGAAAAACTGTTTTTT.

The J gene is TRBJ1-3, the V gene TRBV5-1, with D perhaps matching TRBD1 (5 bases). In germline, CDR1 is SGHRS, CDR2 YFSETQ. The CDR3 spans 14 residues. V was cut by 6 bases and J by 4 bases, with 14 bases left in between. CDR3 DNA: TGCGCCAGCAACCTCGGGACTGGGGGAAACACCATATATTTT. It is translated as CASNLGTGGNTIYF. Complete variable domain (other parts from reference TRBV5-1 and TRBJ1-3): KAGVTQTPRYLIKTRGQQVTLSCSPISGHRSVSWYQQTPGQGLQFLFEYFSETQRNKGNFPGRFSGRQFSNSRSEMNVSTLELGDSALYLCASNLGTGGNTIYFGEGSWLTVV.

The chain recombines TRBV30 with TRBJ1-4; 8 bases line up with TRBD1. This CDR3 comprises 13 residues. V lost 6 bases, J lost 2 bases, and 2 bases stayed unmatched. Germline V gene data show CDR1 as GTSNPN and CDR2 as SVGIG (reference sequence). The CDR3 region has the DNA TGTGCCTGCTACAGGGGGACTAATGAAAAACTGTTTTTT. Translation: CACYRGTNEKLFF.

This clone showed up just a few times. This rearrangement joins TRBV28 to TRBJ1-2; 7 bases match TRBD1. The V gene end was trimmed by 5 bases and the J gene end by 3 bases; junction bases not matched to a gene: 3. Germline CDR1 MDHEN, CDR2 SYDVKM. The CDR3 consists of 13 residues. The CDR3 spells CASSPGTDYGYTF. CDR3 nucleotide sequence: TGTGCCAGCAGTCCCGGGACAGACTATGGCTACACCTTC.

V is TRBV5-1 and J is TRBJ2-1, with TRBD1 matching over 7 bases. The CDR3 covers 16 residues. In germline, CDR1 is SGHRS, CDR2 YFSETQ. After removal of 7 bases from V and 5 bases from J, the junction contained 15 bases not matched to a gene. The CDR3 region has the DNA TGCGCCAGCCAACTTTCTGGGACAGTTCTTCACAATGAGCAGTTCTTC. It encodes CASQLSGTVLHNEQFF. Filled out from reference TRBV5-1 and TRBJ2-1, the complete variable domain reads KAGVTQTPRYLIKTRGQQVTLSCSPISGHRSVSWYQQTPGQGLQFLFEYFSETQRNKGNFPGRFSGRQFSNSRSEMNVSTLELGDSALYLCASQLSGTVLHNEQFFGPGTRLTVL.

This chain links TRBV5-4 with TRBJ1-6; D may be TRBD1 (5 bases). Germline V gene sequence: CDR1 SGHNT, CDR2 YYREEE (reference sequence). V lost 3 bases and J lost 4, with 11 bases in between. The CDR3 has 15 residues. The CDR3 nucleotides are TGTGCCAGCAGCTCCGGGACTGTGTATAATTCACCCCTCCACTTT. This translates into CASSSGTVYNSPLHF.

V and J are TRBV5-1 and TRBJ1-4; a possible D gene is TRBD1 (5 bases). CDR3 length equals 17 residues. Trimming left V 2 bases short and J 8 bases short, with 22 bases between. Germline values: CDR1 SGHRS, CDR2 YFSETQ. The CDR3 DNA reads TGCGCCAGCAGCTTAGGGACGGCCACCGCGGGGAGGGAAAAACTGTTTTTT. Residues: CASSLGTATAGREKLFF.

About this clone: The same CDR3 can be traced to other DNA sequences in this sample. The V call is TRBV5-1, the J call TRBJ2-5; D might be TRBD1 (6 bases). This CDR3 comprises 14 residues. With 4 bases removed from V and 1 base from J, the gap between germline ends came to 11 bases. Germline-derived CDR1 and CDR2 are SGHRS and YFSETQ. The CDR3, as DNA: TGCGCCAGCAGCCTGGACAGAATCCAAGAGACCCAGTACTTC. Protein sequence: CASSLDRIQETQYF.

This clone was detected once. The chain links TRBV2 to TRBJ1-2; D gene uncertain. Trimming cost V 3 bases and J 4 bases, with 12 bases left between them. This CDR3 is 14 amino acids long. Looked up from germline, CDR1 is SNHLY and CDR2 is FYNNEI. CDR3 sequence: CASSDNLISYGYTF. In DNA, the CDR3 is TGTGCCAGCAGTGACAATCTAATCTCCTATGGCTACACCTTC.

The CDR3 region has the DNA TGTGCCAGCAGTACCGGAGACAGCCATGGAAACACCATATATTTT. It translates to CASSTGDSHGNTIYF. The V and J genes are TRBV6-5 and TRBJ1-3, with D possibly TRBD1 on 5 matching bases. The germline CDR1 and CDR2 sequences are MNHEY and SVGAGI. The CDR3 has 15 residues. The V and J ends lost 5 bases and 3 bases respectively, with 14 bases between them.

This clone was seen a handful of times. Within the sample, other DNA sequences also encode this same CDR3. The chain employs TRBV5-1 and TRBJ2-2; D not certain. Germline CDR1 is SGHRS and CDR2 is YFSETQ. The length of the CDR3 is 14 residues. The V end was cut by 4 bases, the J end by 0 bases, with 7 bases between. The CDR3, as DNA: TGCGCCAGCAGCCTCGACTCGAACACCGGGGAGCTGTTTTTT. Translation gives CASSLDSNTGELFF.

The chain employs TRBV10-1 and TRBJ1-1; D might be TRBD1 (6 bases). Germline V gene sequence: CDR1 WNHNN, CDR2 SYGVQD (reference sequence). CDR3 size: 14 residues. V lost 5 bases, J lost 5 bases, and 15 bases lay in between. CDR3 sequence: CASSLGQGYTEAFF. Here the CDR3 DNA reads TGCGCCAGCAGTCTAGGGCAGGGGTATACTGAAGCTTTCTTT.

The chain has TRBV10-3 and TRBJ1-1, with D possibly TRBD1 on 6 matching bases. V dropped 0 bases and J dropped 4 bases, with 12 bases sitting between them. CDR1 is ENHRY and CDR2 is SYGVKD in the germline V gene. The CDR3 runs to 15 residues. DNA of the CDR3: TGTGCCATCAGTGAGTCTGAGGAAGGGGGCACTGAAGCTTTCTTT. It specifies CAISESEEGGTEAFF.

The V call is TRBV6-1, the J call TRBJ2-5; 7 bases align to TRBD2. This CDR3 has 16 residues. J lost 0 bases, V lost 0 bases, and 4 bases had no gene match. Germline CDR1 MNHNS, CDR2 SASEGT. In DNA form, the CDR3 reads TGTGCCAGCAGTGAAGCGCTAGCGGAGTACCAAGAGACCCAGTACTTC. Translation gives CASSEALAEYQETQYF.

This rearrangement joins TRBV5-1 to TRBJ2-1; 12 positions match TRBD2. This CDR3 has 16 residues. Trimming took 1 base from V and 4 from J; bases not matched to a gene: 3. Germline-derived CDR1 and CDR2 are SGHRS and YFSETQ. The CDR3 DNA is TGCGCCAGCAGCTTGCTGACTAGCGGGGGTTACAATGAGCAGTTCTTC. Translation: CASSLLTSGGYNEQFF.

V and J are TRBV4-1 and TRBJ1-2; 7 nucleotides agree with TRBD1. J lost 4 bases, V lost 2 bases, and 4 bases had no gene match. The CDR3 totals 14 residues. The germline gives CDR1 MGHRA, CDR2 YSYEKL. CDR3 in amino acids: CASSQSRDSYGYTF. In DNA, the CDR3 is TGCGCCAGCAGCCAATCCCGGGACAGCTATGGCTACACCTTC.

The chain uses TRBV5-8 and TRBJ1-4, with 11 positions matching TRBD1. Trimming took 4 bases from V and 8 from J; bases not matched to a gene: 4. Germline V gene lookup returns CDR1 SGHTS and CDR2 YDEGEE. This CDR3 spans 14 amino acids. CDR3 DNA sequence: TGTGCCAGCAGCACCGGGACAGGGGGAGAAAAACTGTTTTTT. Translating gives CASSTGTGGEKLFF. Drawing the rest from reference TRBV5-8 and TRBJ1-4, the complete variable domain is EAGVTQSPTHLIKTRGQQATLRCSPISGHTSVYWYQQALGLGLQFLLWYDEGEERNRGNFPPRFSGRQFPNYSSELNVNALELEDSALYLCASSTGTGGEKLFFGSGTQLSVL.

The chain carries TRBV7-2 and TRBJ2-3; D ambiguous. V gave up 1 base and J gave up 8 bases, with 7 bases separating them. Germline lookup yields CDR1 SGHTA and CDR2 FQGNSA. CDR3 length equals 12 residues. CDR3 sequence reads: CASSLVLATQYF. In DNA, the CDR3 is TGTGCCAGCAGCTTAGTGCTGGCTACGCAGTATTTT.